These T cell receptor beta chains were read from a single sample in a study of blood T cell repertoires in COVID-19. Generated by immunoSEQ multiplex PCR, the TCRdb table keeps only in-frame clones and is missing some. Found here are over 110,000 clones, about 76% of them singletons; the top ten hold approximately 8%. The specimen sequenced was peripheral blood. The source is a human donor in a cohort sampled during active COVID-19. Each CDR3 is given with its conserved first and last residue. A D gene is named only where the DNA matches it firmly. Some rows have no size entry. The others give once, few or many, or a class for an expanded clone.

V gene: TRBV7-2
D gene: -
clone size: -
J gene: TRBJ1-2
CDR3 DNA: TGTGCCAGCAGCCTAGAGACAGCCTTCGCAATCTATGGCTACACCTTC
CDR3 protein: CASSLETAFAIYGYTF

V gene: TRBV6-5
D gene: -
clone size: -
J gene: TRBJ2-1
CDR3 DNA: TGTGCCAGCAGACCTGACAGACCCTCCTACAATGAGCAGTTCTTC
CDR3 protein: CASRPDRPSYNEQFF

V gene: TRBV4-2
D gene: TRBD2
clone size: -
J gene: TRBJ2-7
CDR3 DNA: TGTGCCAGCAGCCAAGGGGCTAGCGGGATGAACGAGCAGTACTTC
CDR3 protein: CASSQGASGMNEQYF

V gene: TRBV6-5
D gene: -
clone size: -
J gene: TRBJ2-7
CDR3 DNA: TGTGCCAGCAGCCTCGGACAGAACTACGAGCAGTACTTC
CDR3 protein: CASSLGQNYEQYF

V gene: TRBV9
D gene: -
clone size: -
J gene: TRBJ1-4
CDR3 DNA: TGTGCCAGCAGCACCCGGGAGGGGCGAATAAATGAAAAACTGTTTTTT
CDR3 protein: CASSTREGRINEKLFF

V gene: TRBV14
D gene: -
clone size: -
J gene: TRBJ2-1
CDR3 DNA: TGTGCCAGCGGCCCACTGAATAGAGAGCAGTTCTTC
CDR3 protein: CASGPLNREQFF

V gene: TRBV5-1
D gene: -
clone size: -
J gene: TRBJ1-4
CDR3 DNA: TGCGCCAGCAGCACCGGACAGCCTGCAACTAATGAAAAACTGTTTTTT
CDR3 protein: CASSTGQPATNEKLFF

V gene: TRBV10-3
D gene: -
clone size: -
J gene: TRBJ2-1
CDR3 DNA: TGTGCCATCATGGACGTCGGACAGAGCTCCTACAATGAGCAGTTCTTC
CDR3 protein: CAIMDVGQSSYNEQFF

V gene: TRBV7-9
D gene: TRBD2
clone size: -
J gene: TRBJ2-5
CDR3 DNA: TGTGCCAGCAGCTTAGTGCAGGCTAGCGGGTACCAAGAGACCCAGTACTTC
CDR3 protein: CASSLVQASGYQETQYF

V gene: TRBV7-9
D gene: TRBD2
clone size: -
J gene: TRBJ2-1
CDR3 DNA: TGTGCCAGCAGCTTAGCTAGCGGGAGGAACAATGAGCAGTTCTTC
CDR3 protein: CASSLASGRNNEQFF

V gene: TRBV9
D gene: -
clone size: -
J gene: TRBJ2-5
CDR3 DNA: TGTGCCAGCAGCGTAGCTACGGCGGGATCCCCAGGACAAGAGACCCAGTACTTC
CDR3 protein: CASSVATAGSPGQETQYF

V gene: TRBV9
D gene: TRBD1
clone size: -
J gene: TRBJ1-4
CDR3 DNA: TGTGCCAGCAGCCAGGGACAGGGGAGAAATGAAAAACTGTTTTTT
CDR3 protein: CASSQGQGRNEKLFF

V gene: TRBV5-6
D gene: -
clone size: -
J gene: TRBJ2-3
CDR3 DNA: TGTGCCAGCAGGGAGGCTGCCACAGATACGCAGTATTTT
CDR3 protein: CASREAATDTQYF

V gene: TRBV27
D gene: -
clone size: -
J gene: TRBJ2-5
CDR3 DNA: TGTGCCAGCAGTTTAAGAACAGGGTGGGAGACCCAGTACTTC
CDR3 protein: CASSLRTGWETQYF

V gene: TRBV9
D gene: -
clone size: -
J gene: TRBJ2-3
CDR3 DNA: TGTGCCAGCAGCGCCGGGCTAGCGGATACGCAGTATTTT
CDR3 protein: CASSAGLADTQYF

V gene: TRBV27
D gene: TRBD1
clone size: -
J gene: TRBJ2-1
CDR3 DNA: TGTGCCATCAGCAGGGGGCCGAATGAGCAGTTCTTC
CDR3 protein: CAISRGPNEQFF

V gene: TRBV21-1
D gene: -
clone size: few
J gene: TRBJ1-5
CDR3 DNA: TGTGCCAGCAGCAAAGGAGCGGTGCGTTGGGGTCAGCCCCAGCATTTT
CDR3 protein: CASSKGAVRWGQPQHF

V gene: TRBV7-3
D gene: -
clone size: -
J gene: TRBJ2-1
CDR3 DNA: TGTGCCAGCAGCTGGGGAGCCGGTAATGAGCAGTTCTTC
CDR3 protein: CASSWGAGNEQFF

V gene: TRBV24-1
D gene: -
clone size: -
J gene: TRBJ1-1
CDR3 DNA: TGTGCCACCAGTGATTCGACAGCCATGAACACTGAAGCTTTCTTT
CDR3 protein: CATSDSTAMNTEAFF